This T cell receptor (beta chain) comes out of a study of blood T cell repertoires in COVID-19 (dated by TCRdb to 2020 to 2021). For the wider study: Collaborator samples came from the United States, Italy and Spain and covered acute and convalescent phases of COVID-19. Nearly every sample came with metadata listing a de-identified subject ID, COVID-19 status, age in years and sex. The material from the prospective study consisted of cDNA or gDNA derived from T cells, B-cell-depleted T cells, or PBMCs. Deeply sampled blood TCRbeta repertoires from subjects exposed to, actively infected with, or recovered from COVID-19 were included in the dataset. The samples were drawn from two sources: the first 160 participants of the ongoing ImmuneRACE study, and 950 to 1,500 subjects contributed by 6 global collaborators. Where available, HLA class I and class II types were taken from metadata supplied by the sample provider and were not determined by assay-based typing. A freely available public database, intended as a resource for researchers studying the immune response to SARS-CoV-2, is where the repertoires were released.

In the prospective study, participants were about 18 to 95 years old, resided in 24 geographic areas of the United States, and were enrolled through a virtual design. To assign participants to cohorts, the prospective study relied on clinical history that participants themselves reported in a screening survey and a study questionnaire. Exposed participants had been in contact, within 2 weeks of entering the study, with a person who had a PCR-confirmed or clinician-diagnosed case of COVID-19. Each participant in the prospective study had whole blood, serum and a nasopharyngeal or oropharyngeal swab collected by mobile phlebotomists. Participants in the prospective study had the option to provide additional blood draws and questionnaires over an approximately 2-month period. Blood samples from the prospective study were shipped frozen or at room temperature prior to DNA extraction. As concerns this clone: What this receptor recognizes is not known. Within one base of it there is no much larger clone, and no base qualities were kept.

TCRbeta CDR3 regions were amplified from genomic DNA using the immunoSEQ Assay, a bias-controlled multiplex PCR. As for the authors' bioinformatics: The number of nucleated cells in each sample was estimated from the amplification of reference gene primers within the assay. To quantify the absolute abundance of each unique TCRbeta CDR3 rearrangement, sequence reads were collapsed and filtered. For each sample, productive Simpson clonality was calculated as the square root of Simpson's diversity index over productive rearrangements. TCRdb provides this immuneACCESS table in a form limited to in-frame rearrangements. Some clones are lacking; in checked studies, under half of them reflect an unresolved V gene, and why the rest are absent is not known. V and J calls and clone size are as listed in that table; D and trimming were resolved from the DNA. The sample data list about 200,000 clones, and around four fifths of these were observed just once. The biggest ten clones account for about 4.8% of the sample.

Results the study describes overall, beyond this receptor: Clinical and demographic metadata were provided uncurated, with the amount varying by source and participant.

Taken from the germline V gene, the CDR1 and CDR2 loops are SQVTM and ANQGSEA. V loses 2 bases of germline sequence and J loses 8 bases, and the interval between the two ends is 18 bases. The CDR3 covers 14 residues, taking in both the cysteine and the phenylalanine. The CDR3 DNA has 42 bases and is translated from base 1. The chain is encoded by TRBV29-1 joined to TRBJ1-2; TRBD1 is a possible D gene, resting on 5 matching bases. Material: PBMCs or T cells enriched from blood (not recorded which). The clonotype was recovered from a woman in her forties or fifties who had been exposed to COVID-19. The sequenced DNA is TGCAGCGTTGAAAGGCCGTGGAGGGGCGAAGGCTACACCTTC. Translated, this is CSVERPWRGEGYTF.